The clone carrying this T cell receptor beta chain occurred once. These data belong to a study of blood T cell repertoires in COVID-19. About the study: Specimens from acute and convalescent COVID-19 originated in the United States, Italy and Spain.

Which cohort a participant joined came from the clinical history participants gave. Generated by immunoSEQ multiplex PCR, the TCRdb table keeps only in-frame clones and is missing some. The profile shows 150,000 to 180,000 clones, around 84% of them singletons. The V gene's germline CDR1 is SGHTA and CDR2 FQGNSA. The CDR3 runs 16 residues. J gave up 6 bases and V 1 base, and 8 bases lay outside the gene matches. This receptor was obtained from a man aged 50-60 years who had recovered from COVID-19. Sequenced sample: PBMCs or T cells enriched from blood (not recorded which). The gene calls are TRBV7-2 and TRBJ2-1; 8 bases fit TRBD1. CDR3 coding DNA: TGTGCCAGCAGCTTAGTCGGACAGGGTGGGTTCAATGAGCAGTTCTTC. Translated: CASSLVGQGGFNEQFF.